The clone carrying this T cell receptor beta chain was recorded many times. The antigen is unknown. These data come from a study of T cell repertoires in cytomegalovirus infection. This CDR3 is built from 13 residues. From germline, CDR1 is SGHTA and CDR2 FQGNSA. The germline V and J ends were trimmed by 5 bases and 0 bases, with 8 bases remaining between them. TCRdb independently ran MiXCR on the reads; one entry per CDR3 protein. The sample contains fewer than 1,000,000 distinct CDR3 sequences, 31% of which appear only once. The clonotype was recovered from a human donor in good health (CMV status not recorded). Some clones in this sample may be carry-over from other donors' samples. This specimen was cultured CD8+ T cells from PBMCs, taken from culture after CMV antigen stimulation. The chain joins TRBV7-2 to TRBJ2-7; the D is unclear. CDR3 in amino acids: CASSITPSYEQYF. The CDR3 DNA reads TGTGCCAGCAGCATCACACCCTCCTACGAGCAGTACTTC.